Reported below is one T cell receptor beta chain. The PCR contained 60 Vbeta and 13 Jbeta primers. TCRdb's table, derived via immunoSEQ multiplex PCR, lists solely in-frame clones and lacks some. The table shows some 150,000 clones, with roughly 80% occurring only once. The data are from a study of cytomegalovirus exposure and HLA in healthy donors. The germline V gene has CDR1 SGHAT and CDR2 FQNNGV. The CDR3 covers 14 residues. Trimming pared 6 bases from V and 3 bases from J, leaving 15 bases between. The sequenced sample consisted of PBMCs. The source of this sequence is a male donor in good health and CMV-seronegative. The chain recombines TRBV11-2 with TRBJ2-7; D ambiguous. CDR3 sequence (DNA): TGTGCCAGCAGTCCAAGCTTAGTGTACTACGAGCAGTACTTC. It specifies CASSPSLVYYEQYF.